This T cell receptor (beta chain) is from a study of PD-1 blockade in classical Hodgkin lymphoma. This CDR3 comprises 13 residues. Trimming left V 6 bases short and J 5 bases short, with 14 bases between. The germline gives CDR1 MGHDK, CDR2 SYGVNS. Time point indicated: cycle 4 day 1 (C4D1), after five to seven weeks of nivolumab. There was relapse after autologous stem cell transplantation in every patient, and there was variation in brentuximab vedotin exposure. Researchers pulled CD8+ T cells out of thawed PBMCs using magnetic negative selection. The table came from immunoSEQ multiplex PCR; TCRdb's copy has only in-frame clones and leaves some out. Of some 20,000 clones listed, 88% are singletons.

The sequence came from a human donor with classical Hodgkin lymphoma. The gene calls are TRBV25-1 and TRBJ2-7; TRBD2 might be the D (6 bases). The source was CD8+ T cells from blood, collected before the fourth cycle of nivolumab. CDR3 in DNA: TGTGCCAGCAGGCGGGACGGTACCGACGAGCAGTACTTC. This sequence encodes CASRRDGTDEQYF.